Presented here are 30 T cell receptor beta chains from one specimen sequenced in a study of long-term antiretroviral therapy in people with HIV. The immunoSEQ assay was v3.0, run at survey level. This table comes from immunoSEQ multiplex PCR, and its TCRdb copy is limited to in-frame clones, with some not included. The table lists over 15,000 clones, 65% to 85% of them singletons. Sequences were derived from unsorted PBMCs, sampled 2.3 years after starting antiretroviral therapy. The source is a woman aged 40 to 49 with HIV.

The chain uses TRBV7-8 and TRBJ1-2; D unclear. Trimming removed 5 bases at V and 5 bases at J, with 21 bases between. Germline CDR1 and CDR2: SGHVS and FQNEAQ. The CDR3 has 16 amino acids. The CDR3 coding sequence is TGTGCCAGCAGCCTAGTGAGCGGGCAAGATAAGTATGGCTACACCTTC. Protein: CASSLVSGQDKYGYTF.

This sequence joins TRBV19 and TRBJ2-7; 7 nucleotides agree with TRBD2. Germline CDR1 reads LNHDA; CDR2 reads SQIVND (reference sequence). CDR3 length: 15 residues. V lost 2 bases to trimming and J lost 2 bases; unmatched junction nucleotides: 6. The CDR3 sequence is CASSISPSGTYEQYF. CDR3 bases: TGTGCCAGTAGTATATCACCTAGCGGAACCTACGAGCAGTACTTC.

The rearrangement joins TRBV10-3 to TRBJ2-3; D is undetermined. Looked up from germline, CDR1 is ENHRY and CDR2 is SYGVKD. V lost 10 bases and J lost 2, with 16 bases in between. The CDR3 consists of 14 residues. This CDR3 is CATRVGGDTDTQYF. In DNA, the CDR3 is TGTGCCACGCGTGTCGGCGGAGACACAGATACGCAGTATTTT.

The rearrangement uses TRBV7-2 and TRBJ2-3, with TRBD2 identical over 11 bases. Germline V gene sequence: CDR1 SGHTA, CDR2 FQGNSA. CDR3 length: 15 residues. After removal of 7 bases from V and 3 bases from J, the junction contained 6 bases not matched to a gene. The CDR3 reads CASMISGGGTDTQYF. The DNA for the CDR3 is TGTGCCAGCATGATTAGCGGGGGGGGTACAGATACGCAGTATTTT.

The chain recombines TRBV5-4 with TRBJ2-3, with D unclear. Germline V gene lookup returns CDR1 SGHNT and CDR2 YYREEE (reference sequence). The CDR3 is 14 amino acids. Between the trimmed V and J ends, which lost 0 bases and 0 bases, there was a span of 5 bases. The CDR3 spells CASSLAKSTDTQYF. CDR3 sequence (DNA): TGTGCCAGCAGCTTGGCCAAGAGCACAGATACGCAGTATTTT.

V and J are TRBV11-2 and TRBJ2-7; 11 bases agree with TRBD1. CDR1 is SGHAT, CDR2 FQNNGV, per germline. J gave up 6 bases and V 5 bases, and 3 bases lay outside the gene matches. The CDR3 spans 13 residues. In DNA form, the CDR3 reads TGTGCCAGCAGCGGTGGGACAGGGGGCGAGCAGTACTTC. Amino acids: CASSGGTGGEQYF. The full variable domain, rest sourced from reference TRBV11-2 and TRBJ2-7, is EAGVAQSPRYKIIEKRQSVAFWCNPISGHATLYWYQQILGQGPKLLIQFQNNGVVDDSQLPKDRFSAERLKGVDSTLKIQPAKLEDSAVYLCASSGGTGGEQYFGPGTRLTVT.

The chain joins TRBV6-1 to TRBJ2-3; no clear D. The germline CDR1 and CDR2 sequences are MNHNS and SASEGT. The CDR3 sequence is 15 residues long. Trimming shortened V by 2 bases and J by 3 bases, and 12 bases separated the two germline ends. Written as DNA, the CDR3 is TGTGCCAGCAGTGAAATCAATACAGAGACAGATACGCAGTATTTT. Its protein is CASSEINTETDTQYF.

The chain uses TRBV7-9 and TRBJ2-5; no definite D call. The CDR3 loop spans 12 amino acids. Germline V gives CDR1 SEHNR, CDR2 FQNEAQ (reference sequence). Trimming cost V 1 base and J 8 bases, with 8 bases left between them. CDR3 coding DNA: TGTGCCAGCAGCTTAGGTTTACTCACCCAGTACTTC. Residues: CASSLGLLTQYF.

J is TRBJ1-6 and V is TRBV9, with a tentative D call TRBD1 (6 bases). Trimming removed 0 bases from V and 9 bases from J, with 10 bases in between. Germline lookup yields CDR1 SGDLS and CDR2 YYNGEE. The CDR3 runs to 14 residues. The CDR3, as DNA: TGTGCCAGCAGCGTAGAACAGGGAGCTTCACCCCTCCACTTT. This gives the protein CASSVEQGASPLHF.

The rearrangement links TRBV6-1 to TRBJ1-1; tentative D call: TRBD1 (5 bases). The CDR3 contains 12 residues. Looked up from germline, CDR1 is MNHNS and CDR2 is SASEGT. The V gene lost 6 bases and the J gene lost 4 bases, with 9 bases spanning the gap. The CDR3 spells CASRMGVTEAFF. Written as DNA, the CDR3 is TGTGCCAGCAGAATGGGGGTCACTGAAGCTTTCTTT.

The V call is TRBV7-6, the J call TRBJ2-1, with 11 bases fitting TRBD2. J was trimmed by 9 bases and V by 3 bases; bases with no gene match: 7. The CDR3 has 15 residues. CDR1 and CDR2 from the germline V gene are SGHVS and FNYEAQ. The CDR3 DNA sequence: TGTGCCAGCAGCTTTTCTACTAGCGGGAGAGTTGAGCAGTTCTTC. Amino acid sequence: CASSFSTSGRVEQFF.

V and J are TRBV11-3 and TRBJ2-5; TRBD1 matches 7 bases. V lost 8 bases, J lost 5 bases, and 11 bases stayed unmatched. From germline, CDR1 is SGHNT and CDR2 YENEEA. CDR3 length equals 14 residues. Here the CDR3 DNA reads TGTGCCAGCGAGGAGAGGGGGCTACAGGAGACCCAGTACTTC. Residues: CASEERGLQETQYF. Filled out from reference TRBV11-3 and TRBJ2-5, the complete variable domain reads EAGVVQSPRYKIIEKKQPVAFWCNPISGHNTLYWYLQNLGQGPELLIRYENEEAVDDSQLPKDRFSAERLKGVDSTLKIQPAELGDSAVYLCASEERGLQETQYFGPGTRLLVL.

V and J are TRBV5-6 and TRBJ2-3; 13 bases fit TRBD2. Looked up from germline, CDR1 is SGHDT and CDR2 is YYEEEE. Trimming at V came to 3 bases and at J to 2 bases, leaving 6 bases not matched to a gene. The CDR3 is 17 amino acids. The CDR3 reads CASSSGLAGVVTDTQYF. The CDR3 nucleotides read TGTGCCAGCAGCTCAGGACTAGCGGGAGTTGTCACAGATACGCAGTATTTT.

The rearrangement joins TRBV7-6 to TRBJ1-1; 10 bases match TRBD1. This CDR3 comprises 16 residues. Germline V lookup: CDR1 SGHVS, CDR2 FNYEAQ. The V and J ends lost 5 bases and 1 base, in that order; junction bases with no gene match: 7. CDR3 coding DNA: TGTGCCAGCAGCGGGACAGGGGCTTTCACGAACACTGAAGCTTTCTTT. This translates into CASSGTGAFTNTEAFF.

Here the CDR3 DNA reads TGTGCCAGCAGCCCCGTCTTACGGGTCTGGAACACCGGGGAGCTGTTTTTT. Translation gives CASSPVLRVWNTGELFF. The rearrangement uses TRBV7-9 and TRBJ2-2, with D unclear. This CDR3 region has 17 residues. CDR1 is SEHNR, CDR2 FQNEAQ, per germline (reference sequence). Trimming took 5 bases from V and 1 from J, leaving 17 bases between them. The entire variable domain, with the rest obtained from reference TRBV7-9 and TRBJ2-2, is as follows: DTGVSQNPRHKITKRGQNVTFRCDPISEHNRLYWYRQTLGQGPEFLTYFQNEAQLEKSRLLSDRFSAERPKGSFSTLEIQRTEQGDSAMYLCASSPVLRVWNTGELFFGEGSRLTVL.

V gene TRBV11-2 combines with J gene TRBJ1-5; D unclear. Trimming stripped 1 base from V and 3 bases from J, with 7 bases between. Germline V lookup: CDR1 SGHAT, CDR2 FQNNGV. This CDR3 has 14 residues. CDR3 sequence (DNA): TGTGCCAGCAGCTTAGGGGCGGACAATCAGCCCCAGCATTTT. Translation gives CASSLGADNQPQHF.

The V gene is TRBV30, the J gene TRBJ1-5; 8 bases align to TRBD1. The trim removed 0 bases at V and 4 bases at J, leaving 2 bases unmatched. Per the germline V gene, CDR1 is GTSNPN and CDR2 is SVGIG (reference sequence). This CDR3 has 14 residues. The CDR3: CAWSVTGANQPQHF. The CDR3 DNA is TGTGCCTGGAGTGTGACAGGGGCTAATCAGCCCCAGCATTTT.

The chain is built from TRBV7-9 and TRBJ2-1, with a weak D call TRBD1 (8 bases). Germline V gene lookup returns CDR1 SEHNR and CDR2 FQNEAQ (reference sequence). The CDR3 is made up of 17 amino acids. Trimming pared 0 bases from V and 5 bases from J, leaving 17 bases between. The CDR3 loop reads CASSLAQGAGEDNEQFF. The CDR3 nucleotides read TGTGCCAGCAGCTTAGCGCAGGGGGCGGGGGAGGACAATGAGCAGTTCTTC.

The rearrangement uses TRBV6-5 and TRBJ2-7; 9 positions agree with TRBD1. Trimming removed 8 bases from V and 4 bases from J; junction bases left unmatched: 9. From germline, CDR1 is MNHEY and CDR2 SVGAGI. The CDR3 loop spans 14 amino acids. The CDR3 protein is CASHPRDRVYEQYF. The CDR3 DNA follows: TGTGCCAGCCATCCTCGGGACAGGGTATACGAGCAGTACTTC.

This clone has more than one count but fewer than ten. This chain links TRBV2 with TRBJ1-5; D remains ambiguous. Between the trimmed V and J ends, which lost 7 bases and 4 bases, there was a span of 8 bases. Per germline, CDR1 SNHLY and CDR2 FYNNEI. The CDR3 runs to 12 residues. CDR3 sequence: CASTGQNQPQHF. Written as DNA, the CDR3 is TGTGCCAGCACGGGTCAAAATCAGCCCCAGCATTTT.

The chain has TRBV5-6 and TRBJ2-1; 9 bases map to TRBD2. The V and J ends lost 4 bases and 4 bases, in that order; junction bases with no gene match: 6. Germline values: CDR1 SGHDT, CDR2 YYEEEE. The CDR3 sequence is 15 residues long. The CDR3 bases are TGTGCCAGCAGCCCGGGACTAGCACCTTACAATGAGCAGTTCTTC. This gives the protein CASSPGLAPYNEQFF.

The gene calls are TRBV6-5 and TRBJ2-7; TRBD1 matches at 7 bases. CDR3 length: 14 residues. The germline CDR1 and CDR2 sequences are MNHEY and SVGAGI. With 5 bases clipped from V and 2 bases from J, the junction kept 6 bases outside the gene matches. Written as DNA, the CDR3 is TGTGCCAGCAGTCAGGACAGGCGACCCTACGAGCAGTACTTC. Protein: CASSQDRRPYEQYF.

In nucleotides, the CDR3 is TGTGCCAGCAGCCTTTCCTCAGATACGCAGTATTTT. It specifies CASSLSSDTQYF. The genes are TRBV11-2 and TRBJ2-3; D is uncertain. The CDR3 runs to 12 residues. Germline CDR1 is SGHAT and CDR2 is FQNNGV. Trimming took off 5 bases at V and 4 bases at J, with 7 bases between the two ends.

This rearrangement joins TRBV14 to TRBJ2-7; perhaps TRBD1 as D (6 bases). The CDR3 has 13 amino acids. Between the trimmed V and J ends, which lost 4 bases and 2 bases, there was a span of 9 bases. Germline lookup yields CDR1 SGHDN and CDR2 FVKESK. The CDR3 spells CASSPRQAYEQYF. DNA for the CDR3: TGTGCCAGCAGCCCAAGACAGGCCTACGAGCAGTACTTC.

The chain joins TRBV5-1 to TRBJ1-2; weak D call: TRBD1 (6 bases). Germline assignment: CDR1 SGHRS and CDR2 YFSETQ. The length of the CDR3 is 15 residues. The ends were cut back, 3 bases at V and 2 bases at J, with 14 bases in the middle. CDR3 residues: CASSYFGQMNYGYTF. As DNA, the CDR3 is TGCGCCAGCAGCTACTTCGGACAGATGAACTATGGCTACACCTTC.

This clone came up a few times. The CDR3 is CASSLETFPPYEQYF. DNA for the CDR3: TGTGCCAGCAGCTTAGAAACCTTCCCGCCCTACGAGCAGTACTTC. V usage is TRBV7-2 and J usage is TRBJ2-7; D is unresolved. V shed 1 base and J shed 2 bases, with 12 bases lying between them. CDR3 length: 15 amino acids. Per germline, CDR1 SGHTA and CDR2 FQGNSA.

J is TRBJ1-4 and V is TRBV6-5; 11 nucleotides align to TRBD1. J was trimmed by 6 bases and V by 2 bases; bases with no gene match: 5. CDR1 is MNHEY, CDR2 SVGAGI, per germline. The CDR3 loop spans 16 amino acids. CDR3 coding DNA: TGTGCCAGCAGTTACCGGACAGGGGGCTTTGATGAAAAACTGTTTTTT. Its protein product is CASSYRTGGFDEKLFF.

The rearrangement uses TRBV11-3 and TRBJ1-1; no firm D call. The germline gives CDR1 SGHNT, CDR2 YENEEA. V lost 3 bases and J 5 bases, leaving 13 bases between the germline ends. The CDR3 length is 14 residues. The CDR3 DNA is TGTGCCAGCAGCTTGCGGGTGGGTTGGACTGAAGCTTTCTTT. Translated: CASSLRVGWTEAFF.

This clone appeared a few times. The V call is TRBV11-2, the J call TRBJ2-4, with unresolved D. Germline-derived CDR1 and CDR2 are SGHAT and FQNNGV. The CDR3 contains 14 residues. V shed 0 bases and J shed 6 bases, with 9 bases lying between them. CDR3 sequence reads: CASSLDVQSNIQYF. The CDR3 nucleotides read TGTGCCAGCAGCTTAGACGTACAGTCAAACATTCAGTACTTC. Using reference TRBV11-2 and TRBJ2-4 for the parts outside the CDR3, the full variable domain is EAGVAQSPRYKIIEKRQSVAFWCNPISGHATLYWYQQILGQGPKLLIQFQNNGVVDDSQLPKDRFSAERLKGVDSTLKIQPAKLEDSAVYLCASSLDVQSNIQYFGAGTRLSVL.

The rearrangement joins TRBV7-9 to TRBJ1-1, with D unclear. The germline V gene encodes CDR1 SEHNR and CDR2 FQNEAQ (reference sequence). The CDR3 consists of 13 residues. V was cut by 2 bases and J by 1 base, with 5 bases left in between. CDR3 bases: TGTGCCAGCAGCTTATCGGCGAACACTGAAGCTTTCTTT. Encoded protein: CASSLSANTEAFF. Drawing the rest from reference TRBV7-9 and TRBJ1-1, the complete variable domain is DTGVSQNPRHKITKRGQNVTFRCDPISEHNRLYWYRQTLGQGPEFLTYFQNEAQLEKSRLLSDRFSAERPKGSFSTLEIQRTEQGDSAMYLCASSLSANTEAFFGQGTRLTVV.